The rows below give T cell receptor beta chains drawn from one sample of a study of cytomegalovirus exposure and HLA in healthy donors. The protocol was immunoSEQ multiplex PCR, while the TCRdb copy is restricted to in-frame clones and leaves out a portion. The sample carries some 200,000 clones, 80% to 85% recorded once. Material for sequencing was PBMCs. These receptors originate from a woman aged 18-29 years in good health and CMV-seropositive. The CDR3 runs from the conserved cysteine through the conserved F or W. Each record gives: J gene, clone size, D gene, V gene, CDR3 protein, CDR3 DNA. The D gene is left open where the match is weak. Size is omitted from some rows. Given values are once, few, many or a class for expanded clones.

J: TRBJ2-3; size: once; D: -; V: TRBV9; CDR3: CASSGGTRLDAQYF; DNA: TGTGCCAGCAGCGGCGGGACCCGCCTCGATGCGCAGTATTTT
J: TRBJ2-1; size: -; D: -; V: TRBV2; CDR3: CASSEAGDRSYNEQFF; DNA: TGTGCCAGCAGTGAAGCAGGCGACAGATCCTACAATGAGCAGTTCTTC
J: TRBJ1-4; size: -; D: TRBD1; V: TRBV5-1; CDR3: CASSLEGAMNEKLFF; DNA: TGCGCCAGCAGCTTGGAGGGGGCTATGAATGAAAAACTGTTTTTT
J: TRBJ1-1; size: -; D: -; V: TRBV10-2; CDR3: CASVNYLTSNTEAFF; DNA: TGCGCCAGCGTAAACTATCTCACATCGAACACTGAAGCTTTCTTT
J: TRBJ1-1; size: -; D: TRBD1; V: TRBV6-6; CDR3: CASSDRGSNTEAFF; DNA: TGTGCCAGCTCGGACAGGGGTTCGAACACTGAAGCTTTCTTT
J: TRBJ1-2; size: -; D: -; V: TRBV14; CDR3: CASSQQGSGYGYTF; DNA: TGTGCCAGCAGCCAACAGGGGTCGGGCTATGGCTACACCTTC
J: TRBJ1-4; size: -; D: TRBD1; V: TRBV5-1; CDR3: CASSYEGALNEKLFF; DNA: TGCGCCAGCAGCTACGAGGGGGCCCTTAATGAAAAACTGTTTTTT
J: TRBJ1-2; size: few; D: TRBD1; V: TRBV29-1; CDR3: CSVPGQGVEGYTF; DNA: TGCAGCGTTCCGGGACAGGGGGTTGAAGGCTACACCTTC
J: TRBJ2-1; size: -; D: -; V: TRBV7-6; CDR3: CASSSRTDYNEQFF; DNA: TGTGCCAGCAGCTCCCGGACAGACTACAATGAGCAGTTCTTC
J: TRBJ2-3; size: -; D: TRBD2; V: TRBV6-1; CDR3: CASSATPTLAGTDTQYF; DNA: TGTGCCAGCAGTGCCACCCCCACACTAGCGGGCACAGATACGCAGTATTTT
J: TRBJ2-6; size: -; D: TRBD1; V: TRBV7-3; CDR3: CASSLAKQGSGANVLTF; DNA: TGTGCCAGCAGCTTGGCTAAACAGGGGTCTGGGGCCAACGTCCTGACTTTC
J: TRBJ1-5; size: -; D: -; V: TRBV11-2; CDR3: CASSLGGVDQPQHF; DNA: TGTGCCAGCAGCTTAGGGGGGGTGGATCAGCCCCAGCATTTT
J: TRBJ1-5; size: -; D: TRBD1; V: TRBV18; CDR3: CASGQDDAQPQHF; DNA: TGTGCCAGTGGACAGGACGATGCCCAGCCCCAGCATTTT
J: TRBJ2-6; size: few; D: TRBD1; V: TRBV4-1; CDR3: CASSQDPAGTGGPGANVLTF; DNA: TGCGCCAGCAGCCAAGACCCGGCCGGGACAGGGGGTCCTGGGGCCAACGTCCTGACTTTC
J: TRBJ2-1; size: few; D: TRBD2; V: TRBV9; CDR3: CASSVAARGGYNEQFF; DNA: TGTGCCAGCAGCGTAGCTGCTCGGGGGGGCTACAATGAGCAGTTCTTC
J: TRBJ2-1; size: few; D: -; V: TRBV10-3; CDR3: CASSDGFSGGGSVDEQFF; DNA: TGTGCCAGCAGTGATGGCTTCTCAGGAGGGGGCTCGGTGGATGAGCAGTTCTTC
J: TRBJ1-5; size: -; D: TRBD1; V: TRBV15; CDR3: CATSRGTGRRSNQPQHF; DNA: TGTGCCACCAGCAGGGGGACAGGTCGAAGGAGCAATCAGCCCCAGCATTTT
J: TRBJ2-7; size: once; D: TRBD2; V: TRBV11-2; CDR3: CASSLWGLLYEQYF; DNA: TGTGCCAGCAGCTTATGGGGACTATTGTACGAGCAGTACTTC
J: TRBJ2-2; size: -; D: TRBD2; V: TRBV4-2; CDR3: CASSQEAGGPGELFF; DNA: TGTGCCAGCAGCCAAGAAGCGGGGGGGCCCGGGGAGCTGTTTTTT
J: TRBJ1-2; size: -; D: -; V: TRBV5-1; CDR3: CASSLEGSYGYTF; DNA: TGCGCCAGCAGCTTGGAGGGGTCATATGGCTACACCTTC
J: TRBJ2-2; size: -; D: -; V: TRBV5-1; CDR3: CASSLITDRWNTGELFF; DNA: TGCGCCAGCAGCCTTATCACGGACAGATGGAACACCGGGGAGCTGTTTTTT
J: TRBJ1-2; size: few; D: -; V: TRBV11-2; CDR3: CASTLTGRLAGYTF; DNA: TGTGCCAGCACCCTGACAGGCCGCCTTGCTGGCTACACCTTC
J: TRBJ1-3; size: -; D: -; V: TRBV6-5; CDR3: CASSPRGEGNTIYF; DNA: TGTGCCAGCAGTCCCCGGGGGGAAGGAAACACCATATATTTT
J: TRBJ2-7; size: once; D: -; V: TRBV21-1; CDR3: CASSSTGTGLERSSYEQYF; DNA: TGTGCCAGCAGTAGTACCGGGACTGGACTCGAAAGGAGCTCCTACGAGCAGTACTTC
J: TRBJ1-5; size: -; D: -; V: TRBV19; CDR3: CASSKRTDQPQHF; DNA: TGTGCCAGTAGTAAAAGGACTGATCAGCCCCAGCATTTT
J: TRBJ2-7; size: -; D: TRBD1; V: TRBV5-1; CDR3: CASSWPGQGNMYEQYF; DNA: TGCGCCAGCAGCTGGCCGGGACAGGGTAATATGTACGAGCAGTACTTC
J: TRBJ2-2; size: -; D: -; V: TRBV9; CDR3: CASSVEEGLNTGELFF; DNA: TGTGCCAGCAGCGTAGAGGAGGGGTTGAACACCGGGGAGCTGTTTTTT
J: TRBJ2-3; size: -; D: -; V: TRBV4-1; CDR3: CASSQSGTDTQYF; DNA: TGCGCCAGCAGCCAGAGCGGCACAGATACGCAGTATTTT
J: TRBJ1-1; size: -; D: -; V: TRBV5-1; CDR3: CASSPNRAGTEAFF; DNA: TGCGCCAGCAGCCCTAACAGGGCGGGCACTGAAGCTTTCTTT
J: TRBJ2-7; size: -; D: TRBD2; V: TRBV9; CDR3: CASSVSRETSGREQYF; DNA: TGTGCCAGCAGCGTGAGCCGCGAGACTAGCGGACGTGAGCAGTACTTC
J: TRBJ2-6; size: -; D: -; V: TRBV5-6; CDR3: CASSLRGGANVLTF; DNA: TGTGCCAGCAGCTTGCGTGGTGGCGCCAACGTCCTGACTTTC
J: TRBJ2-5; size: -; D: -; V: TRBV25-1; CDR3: CASSRRGGETQYF; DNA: TGTGCCAGCAGTCGCAGGGGTGGAGAGACCCAGTACTTC
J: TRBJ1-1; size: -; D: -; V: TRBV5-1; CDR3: CASSLALGATEAFF; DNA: TGCGCCAGCAGCTTGGCCTTGGGGGCTACTGAAGCTTTCTTT
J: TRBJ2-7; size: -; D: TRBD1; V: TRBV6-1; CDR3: CASRDRGRGEQYF; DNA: TGTGCCAGCAGAGACAGGGGAAGAGGGGAGCAGTACTTC
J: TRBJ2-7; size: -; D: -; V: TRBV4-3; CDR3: CASSQGLAGEQYF; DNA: TGCGCCAGCAGCCAAGGACTGGCCGGGGAGCAGTACTTC
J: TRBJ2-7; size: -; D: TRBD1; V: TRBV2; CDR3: CASTDRDSPYEQYF; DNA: TGTGCCAGCACCGACAGGGACAGCCCCTACGAGCAGTACTTC
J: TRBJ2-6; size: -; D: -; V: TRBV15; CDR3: CATSGQFEGANVLTF; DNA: TGTGCCACCAGCGGACAGTTCGAGGGGGCCAACGTCCTGACTTTC
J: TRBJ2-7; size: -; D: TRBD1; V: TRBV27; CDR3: CASSLSGTVYEQYF; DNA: TGTGCCAGCAGTCTAAGTGGGACAGTCTACGAGCAGTACTTC
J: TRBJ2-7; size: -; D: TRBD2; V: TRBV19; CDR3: CASSMGGTTYEQYF; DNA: TGTGCCAGTAGTATGGGGGGGACGACCTACGAGCAGTACTTC
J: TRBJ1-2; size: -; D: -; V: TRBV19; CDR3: CASSIFGPAGPNYGYTF; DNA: TGTGCCAGTAGTATTTTCGGCCCGGCGGGCCCCAACTATGGCTACACCTTC
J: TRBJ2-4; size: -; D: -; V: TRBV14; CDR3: CASSQTGLLAKNIQYF; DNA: TGTGCCAGCAGCCAAACAGGGCTGCTAGCCAAAAACATTCAGTACTTC
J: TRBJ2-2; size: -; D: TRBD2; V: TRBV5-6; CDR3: CASSIGLAGGPGTGELFF; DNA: TGTGCCAGCAGCATTGGACTAGCGGGGGGGCCGGGCACCGGGGAGCTGTTTTTT
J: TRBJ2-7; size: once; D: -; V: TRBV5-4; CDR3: CASSLGAGNYEQYF; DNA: TGTGCCAGCAGCTTGGGTGCAGGGAACTACGAGCAGTACTTC
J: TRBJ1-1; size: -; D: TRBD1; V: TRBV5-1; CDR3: CASARGGTGDNFF; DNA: TGCGCCAGCGCCCGAGGCGGGACAGGGGACAATTTCTTT
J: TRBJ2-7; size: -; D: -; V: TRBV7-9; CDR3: CASSPQSLSYEQYF; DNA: TGTGCCAGCAGCCCTCAGTCCCTCTCCTACGAGCAGTACTTC
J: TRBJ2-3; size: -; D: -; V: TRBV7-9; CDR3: CASSLDGYTDTQYF; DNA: TGTGCCAGCAGCTTAGACGGTTACACAGATACGCAGTATTTT
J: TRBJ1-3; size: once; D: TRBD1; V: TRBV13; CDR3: CASSLGGQTNTIYF; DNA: TGTGCCAGCAGCTTAGGGGGACAGACAAACACCATATATTTT
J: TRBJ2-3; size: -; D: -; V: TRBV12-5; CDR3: CASAPIRGHTDTQYF; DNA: TGTGCTAGTGCCCCAATAAGGGGTCACACAGATACGCAGTATTTT
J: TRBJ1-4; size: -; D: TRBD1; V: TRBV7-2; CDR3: CASSQGQVINEKLFF; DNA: TGTGCCAGCAGTCAGGGACAGGTGATTAATGAAAAACTGTTTTTT
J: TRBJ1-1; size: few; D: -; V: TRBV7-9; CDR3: CASSSLSGIAFF; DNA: TGTGCCAGCAGCTCCCTAAGCGGAATAGCTTTCTTT
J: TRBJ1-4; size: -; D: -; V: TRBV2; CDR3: CASSEWGANEKLFF; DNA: TGTGCCAGCAGTGAATGGGGAGCTAATGAAAAACTGTTTTTT
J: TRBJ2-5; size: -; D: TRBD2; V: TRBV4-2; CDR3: CASSQETSLAFETQYF; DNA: TGTGCCAGCAGCCAAGAAACCTCACTAGCGTTTGAGACCCAGTACTTC
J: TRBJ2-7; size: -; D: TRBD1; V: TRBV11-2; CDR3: CASRNNRGYEQYF; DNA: TGTGCCAGCAGAAATAACAGGGGCTACGAGCAGTACTTC
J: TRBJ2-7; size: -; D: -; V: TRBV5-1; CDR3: CASSPPSYEQYF; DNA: TGCGCCAGCAGCCCCCCGTCCTACGAGCAGTACTTC